Reported below is one T cell receptor beta chain. As processed by the authors: Reference gene primer amplification in the assay estimated nucleated cell counts. Libraries were prepared by immunoSEQ multiplex PCR; TCRdb keeps only in-frame clonotypes and omits some of them. V and J calls and clone size are those listed in that table; D and trimming were worked out from the DNA. The table has some 320,000 clones, about 92% seen once. Germline-derived CDR1 and CDR2 are MGHRA and YSYEKL. The CDR3 runs 17 residues. V gave up 0 bases and J gave up 8 bases; unmatched junction bases: 10. This sample is part of a study of blood T cell repertoires in COVID-19. In assigning cohorts, the study relied on participant-reported clinical history.

The sample consisted of PBMCs or T cells enriched from blood (not recorded which). V is TRBV4-1 and J is TRBJ1-4; 9 nucleotides line up with TRBD1. This receptor was identified in a man between 60 and 70 years old who had recovered from COVID-19. Here the CDR3 DNA reads TGCGCCAGCAGCCAAGAAGGCCGTACAGGGGGCCTCGAAAAACTGTTTTTT. Translation gives CASSQEGRTGGLEKLFF.